Following are 21 T cell receptor beta chains from one sample sequenced in a study of beta chain features in type 1 diabetes. Overall study findings and caveats: TCRB CDR3s from Type 1 diabetes patients were moderately but significantly shorter in all four CD4+ subsets.

Their specific antigens are unknown. Expressed TCRB transcripts were sequenced because the isolated RNA had all been reverse transcribed beforehand. The repertoire was sequenced with immunoSEQ multiplex PCR; TCRdb's copy has only in-frame clones and lacks some. The data contain 160,000 or so clones, about 9% of them singletons. Source material: central memory CD4+ T cells from blood. These receptors were collected from a woman younger than 30 with type 1 diabetes.

The chain recombines TRBV4-3 with TRBJ2-3; unclear D gene. The length of the CDR3 is 13 residues. Germline V lookup: CDR1 LGHNA, CDR2 YSLEER. Trimming removed 2 bases from V and 4 bases from J, with 7 bases in between. The CDR3 DNA reads TGCGCCAGCAGCCAATCACCAGCAGATACGCAGTATTTT. Translating gives CASSQSPADTQYF.

This clone was observed a handful of times. V usage is TRBV5-1 and J usage is TRBJ2-7; 9 nucleotides line up with TRBD1. CDR1 and CDR2 from the germline V gene are SGHRS and YFSETQ. The J segment lost 6 bases and the V segment lost 3 bases, leaving 4 bases of the junction unmatched. This CDR3 comprises 13 residues. CDR3 region: CASSWDRAAEQYF. The CDR3 DNA is TGCGCCAGCAGCTGGGACAGGGCAGCCGAGCAGTACTTC. Together with reference TRBV5-1 and TRBJ2-7, the CDR3 gives the full variable domain: KAGVTQTPRYLIKTRGQQVTLSCSPISGHRSVSWYQQTPGQGLQFLFEYFSETQRNKGNFPGRFSGRQFSNSRSEMNVSTLELGDSALYLCASSWDRAAEQYFGPGTRLTVT.

The sample holds a few counts of this clone. This specimen includes other DNA sequences encoding the same CDR3. The chain carries TRBV30 and TRBJ2-5; D gene ambiguous. Germline V CDR1 and CDR2: GTSNPN, SVGIG (reference sequence). Trimming pared 0 bases from V and 2 bases from J, leaving 4 bases between. The CDR3 is 12 residues long. In DNA, the CDR3 is TGTGCCTGGAGTGTCTTACAAGAGACCCAGTACTTC. Translated: CAWSVLQETQYF.

This clone was seen a handful of times. The V gene is TRBV4-3, the J gene TRBJ2-1, with TRBD2 identical over 8 bases. CDR1 LGHNA and CDR2 YSLEER come from the germline V gene. This CDR3 comprises 15 residues. J lost 8 bases, V lost 2 bases, and 8 bases had no gene match. The CDR3 spells CASSQPGGAGYEQFF. The CDR3 region has the DNA TGCGCCAGCAGCCAACCCGGGGGGGCGGGTTATGAGCAGTTCTTC.

This clone was recorded at least ten times. The rearrangement joins TRBV7-9 to TRBJ2-2; D might be TRBD1 (6 bases). V shed 6 bases and J shed 9 bases, with 11 bases lying between them. The length of the CDR3 is 12 residues. Germline CDR1 reads SEHNR; CDR2 reads FQNEAQ (reference sequence). The CDR3 spells CASRQGRRELFF. The CDR3 region has the DNA TGTGCCAGCAGGCAGGGGCGCCGGGAGCTGTTTTTT.

V is TRBV5-1 and J is TRBJ2-6; 13 nucleotides line up with TRBD2. V trimming: 1 base; J trimming: 4 bases; junction bases outside the gene matches: 5. Per germline, CDR1 SGHRS and CDR2 YFSETQ. This CDR3 is built from 18 residues. The CDR3 reads CASSLTSGRASGANVLTF. The CDR3 coding sequence is TGCGCCAGCAGCTTGACTAGCGGGAGGGCCTCGGGGGCCAACGTCCTGACTTTC. The complete variable domain, with remaining parts taken from reference TRBV5-1 and TRBJ2-6, reads KAGVTQTPRYLIKTRGQQVTLSCSPISGHRSVSWYQQTPGQGLQFLFEYFSETQRNKGNFPGRFSGRQFSNSRSEMNVSTLELGDSALYLCASSLTSGRASGANVLTFGAGSRLTVL.

The V and J genes are TRBV25-1 and TRBJ1-2, with 7 bases identical to TRBD1. Germline V gene lookup returns CDR1 MGHDK and CDR2 SYGVNS. The CDR3 is 15 residues long. J lost 0 bases, V lost 2 bases, and 3 bases had no gene match. CDR3 amino acids: CASSEPGQSNYGYTF. CDR3 DNA: TGTGCCAGCAGTGAACCGGGACAGTCTAACTATGGCTACACCTTC.

The chain has TRBV27 and TRBJ2-7; perhaps TRBD1 as D (6 bases). Germline V gene lookup returns CDR1 MNHEY and CDR2 SMNVEV (reference sequence). There are 16 residues in the CDR3. V was trimmed by 6 bases and J by 0 bases, leaving 18 bases between them. CDR3 bases: TGTGCCAGCAGGAAAGACCGGGACAAGAGCTCCTACGAGCAGTACTTC. It specifies CASRKDRDKSSYEQYF.

The V and J genes are TRBV30 and TRBJ1-5; D unresolved. V was cut by 4 bases and J by 4 bases, with 11 bases left in between. This CDR3 region has 13 residues. Germline values: CDR1 GTSNPN, CDR2 SVGIG (reference sequence). DNA of the CDR3: TGTGCCTGGAATCCTGGGCAGAATCAGCCCCAGCATTTT. It specifies CAWNPGQNQPQHF.

This clone was counted a few times. The chain uses TRBV29-1 and TRBJ2-3, with D perhaps matching TRBD2 (6 bases). The CDR3 is 15 residues long. Trimming cost V 7 bases and J 0 bases, with 17 bases left between them. CDR1 is SQVTM and CDR2 is ANQGSEA in the germline V gene. CDR3 amino acids: CSASGGATSTDTQYF. CDR3 coding DNA: TGCAGCGCCTCGGGCGGGGCGACTAGCACAGATACGCAGTATTTT.

This rearrangement joins TRBV5-1 to TRBJ1-1, with D perhaps matching TRBD1 (5 bases). CDR1 SGHRS and CDR2 YFSETQ come from the germline V gene. V was cut by 0 bases and J by 8 bases, with 11 bases left in between. This CDR3 region has 13 residues. The CDR3 spells CASSLDTGSEAFF. For the CDR3, the DNA is TGCGCCAGCAGCTTGGATACAGGTTCCGAAGCTTTCTTT.

This clone was seen a few times. The rearrangement uses TRBV5-1 and TRBJ2-4, with TRBD2 identical over 7 bases. CDR1 and CDR2 from the germline V gene are SGHRS and YFSETQ. CDR3 length: 14 residues. Trimming took 1 base from V and 7 from J; bases not matched to a gene: 5. The CDR3, as DNA: TGCGCCAGCAGCTTGTTGGGAGGGGCGAACATTCAGTACTTC. Its protein is CASSLLGGANIQYF. Full variable domain (rest looked up from reference TRBV5-1 and TRBJ2-4): KAGVTQTPRYLIKTRGQQVTLSCSPISGHRSVSWYQQTPGQGLQFLFEYFSETQRNKGNFPGRFSGRQFSNSRSEMNVSTLELGDSALYLCASSLLGGANIQYFGAGTRLSVL.

This clone was seen a single time. The chain carries TRBV19 and TRBJ2-4; the D gene is possibly TRBD1 (6 bases). The germline gives CDR1 LNHDA, CDR2 SQIVND (reference sequence). With 6 bases removed from V and 0 bases from J, the gap between germline ends came to 9 bases. The CDR3 runs 14 residues. This CDR3 reads CASRRTEAKNIQYF. CDR3 coding DNA: TGTGCCAGTAGACGGACAGAAGCCAAAAACATTCAGTACTTC.

The rearrangement uses TRBV5-1 and TRBJ2-7; 9 bases match TRBD1. With 5 bases clipped from V and 3 bases from J, the junction kept 6 bases outside the gene matches. Germline CDR1 and CDR2: SGHRS and YFSETQ. The CDR3 sequence is 14 residues long. CDR3 in amino acids: CASSTGTGIYEQYF. CDR3 nucleotide sequence: TGCGCCAGCAGTACCGGGACAGGGATCTACGAGCAGTACTTC.

This clone has just a few counts. V and J are TRBV4-2 and TRBJ2-1; 12 positions agree with TRBD2. The V gene end was trimmed by 0 bases and the J gene end by 5 bases; junction bases not matched to a gene: 11. Looked up from germline, CDR1 is LGHNA and CDR2 is YNFKEQ. The CDR3 is 19 residues long. Written as DNA, the CDR3 is TGTGCCAGCAGCCAAGATCGATCTAGCGGGAGGGCCGGGGACAATGAGCAGTTCTTC. Translated: CASSQDRSSGRAGDNEQFF.

This clone was recorded at least ten times. The chain has TRBV29-1 and TRBJ2-1; the D gene is possibly TRBD2 (5 bases). The CDR3 is 11 amino acids. Per germline, CDR1 SQVTM and CDR2 ANQGSEA. V lost 6 bases and J lost 10, with 13 bases in between. The CDR3 here is CSVGERREQFF. CDR3 coding DNA: TGCAGCGTCGGGGAGAGACGGGAGCAGTTCTTC.

This clone was observed a few times. The chain combines TRBV7-9 with TRBJ1-5; maybe TRBD1 (6 bases). This CDR3 region has 13 residues. Germline CDR1 reads SEHNR; CDR2 reads FQNEAQ (reference sequence). The V end lost 4 bases, the J end lost 5 bases, and 9 bases lay between the germline ends. As DNA, the CDR3 is TGTGCCAGCAGCTCCCAGGGGTATCAGCCCCAGCATTTT. This gives the protein CASSSQGYQPQHF.

The J gene is TRBJ1-2, the V gene TRBV7-9; tentative D call: TRBD1 (6 bases). CDR1 is SEHNR and CDR2 is FQNEAQ in the germline V gene (reference sequence). Trimming left V 5 bases short and J 3 bases short, with 19 bases between. This CDR3 comprises 16 residues. CDR3 in amino acids: CASSPGGGVVDYGYTF. The CDR3 DNA sequence: TGTGCCAGCAGCCCCGGAGGGGGGGTAGTAGACTATGGCTACACCTTC.

This chain uses TRBV28 with TRBJ2-7; D is uncertain. The CDR3 totals 12 residues. The germline V gene has CDR1 MDHEN and CDR2 SYDVKM. The ends were cut back, 7 bases at V and 0 bases at J, with 7 bases in the middle. CDR3 sequence reads: CASTASSYEQYF. CDR3 nucleotide sequence: TGTGCCAGCACCGCTAGCTCCTACGAGCAGTACTTC.

This clone has a handful of counts. The rearrangement links TRBV10-2 to TRBJ1-1, with a tentative D call TRBD1 (6 bases). With 7 bases removed from V and 0 bases from J, the gap between germline ends came to 12 bases. The CDR3 is 14 residues long. Per germline, CDR1 WSHSY and CDR2 SAAADI. CDR3 nucleotides: TGCGCCAGCAAGCCGGACAGTTTGAACACTGAAGCTTTCTTT. Protein sequence: CASKPDSLNTEAFF.

This clone has only a few counts. V is TRBV7-3 and J is TRBJ2-5; the D gene is possibly TRBD1 (6 bases). Germline-derived CDR1 and CDR2 are SGHTA and FQGTGA. Trimming removed 4 bases from V and 2 bases from J, with 8 bases in between. There are 13 residues in the CDR3. CDR3 in DNA: TGTGCCAGCAGCTGGACAGATCAAGAGACCCAGTACTTC. Its translation: CASSWTDQETQYF.